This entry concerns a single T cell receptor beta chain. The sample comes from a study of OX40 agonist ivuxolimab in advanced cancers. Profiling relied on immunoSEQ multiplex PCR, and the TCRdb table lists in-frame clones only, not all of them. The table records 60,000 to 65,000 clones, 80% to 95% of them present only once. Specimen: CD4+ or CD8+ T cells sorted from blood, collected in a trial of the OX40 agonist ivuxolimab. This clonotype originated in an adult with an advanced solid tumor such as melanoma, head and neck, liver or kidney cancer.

This chain's CDR3 is CASSPRRNTEAFF. The CDR3 region has the DNA TGCGCCAGCAGCCCCCGGCGGAACACTGAAGCTTTCTTT. The V call is TRBV5-1, the J call TRBJ1-1; D gene ambiguous. Trimming cost V 4 bases and J 1 base, with 8 bases left between them. Germline V CDR1 and CDR2: SGHRS, YFSETQ. This CDR3 is 13 amino acids long.